This record looks at one T cell receptor beta chain sequence and its context. Its antigen is undetermined. TCRdb's table, derived via immunoSEQ multiplex PCR, lists solely in-frame clones and lacks some. This sample carries about 110,000 clones, roughly 92% of them seen once, and the ten largest clones take 2% to 2.5%. This entry is derived from a study of T cell responses to AZD1222 COVID-19 vaccine. Study conclusions and caveats: Possibly, clonal diversity was underestimated; donors were largely white British and included more females. Mapped onto spike, vaccine-associated CD4 TCRs spanned it and were dominant at 160-218 and 743-854. Compared with day 0, the breadth and depth of the Spike-specific TCR repertoire rose significantly after two doses of AZD1222.

The germline V gene encodes CDR1 SGHTS and CDR2 YDEGEE. The length of the CDR3 is 15 residues. V was clipped by 0 bases and J by 5 bases, with 14 bases between them. The V and J genes are TRBV5-8 and TRBJ2-5; D might be TRBD1 (6 bases). The material sequenced was peripheral blood, taken 28 days after the second AZD1222 dose. The receptor comes from an adult who received the AZD1222 COVID-19 vaccine. CDR3 loop: CASSLGGHPRETQYF. CDR3 nucleotide sequence: TGTGCCAGCAGCTTGGGGGGACACCCCCGCGAGACCCAGTACTTC.